This T cell receptor (beta chain) came from a study of cytomegalovirus exposure and HLA in healthy donors (dated by TCRdb to 2017 to 2019). At the level of the whole study: In an earlier analysis of 450 to 750 of the donors, 250 to 300 Gb of sequence data and 100 million or so unique TCR beta sequences from about 179 million T cells were reported. An early release that covered fewer than 750 HLA-typed donors contained approximately 300 gigabases of sequencing data and tens of millions of unique TCR sequences. Of the approximately 370 genotyped donors, roughly 76% were placed in the genetic ancestry cluster associated with self-reported Caucasian donors. The aim of the study was to test whether cataloging public T cell receptors could identify signatures of past pathogen exposure. The T cell repertoires of 666 subjects were profiled by immunosequencing and related to cytomegalovirus serostatus. Along with the roughly 670-subject first cohort, a separate validation cohort of over a hundred different subjects was used. To predict cytomegalovirus infection status, the study combined high-throughput TCR immunosequencing, statistical association of individual TCRs with disease status, and machine learning. A later analysis re-examined previously published TCR beta repertoires from 600 to 700 donors and added high-resolution HLA genotyping to investigate patterns of TCR occurrence. The later analysis used no new phenotypic data to find candidate immune exposures, relying instead on TCR beta sequences and their occurrence across donors. An earlier analysis of several hundred of the donors applied high-throughput TCR beta sequencing to assess whether each TCR beta V gene segment acted as functional or pseudogenic. Donor age, sex, ethnicity and CMV serostatus were compiled alongside the repertoire data. A later genetic analysis took genome-wide SNP genotypes for about three fifths of the 666 donors and used that subset as a discovery cohort. All discovery cohort repertoires had been generated on a single sequencing platform. HLA typing covered class I and class II loci at four-digit resolution. The number of typed donors differed by locus: 629-630 for A, B, C, DRB1 and DQB1; approximately 520 for DQA1; about 600 for DPA1; and 450 to 480 for DPB1. Roughly five DR-DQ haplotypes were treated as single units for association and clustering because of strong linkage in the cohort. Among about 400 genotyped donors of the cohort, an average of roughly 230,000 unique TCR beta nucleotide sequences was sequenced per donor, of which about 18% were non-productive.

In total, more than 500 healthy bone marrow donors made up the cohort. All cohort members were sampled while nominally healthy, although unrecorded immune exposures were likely present. The donor tested CMV seronegative, placing the donor among the 350 to 400 seronegative members of the cohort. A peripheral blood sample was collected from each donor, and TCR beta sequencing was performed on peripheral blood mononuclear cells. Genomic DNA extraction from the blood cell samples was performed with the Qiagen DNeasy Blood Extraction Kit. The research as a whole found: Assigning TCR associations to individual alleles was difficult when HLA alleles, especially DR and DQ, strongly co-occurred. In the study, 150 to 200 TCR beta chains were listed as associated with cytomegalovirus. The authors suggested that the approach could potentially be generalized to other disease states and immunological phenotypes. CMV serostatus was the only immune exposure information available for the cohort. Linkage disequilibrium might explain the correlated functional status among segregating V segments, but an unknown experimental factor could not be ruled out. The sequencing pipeline was judged likely to have produced a cluster of highly shared sequence variants as a technical artifact. A later analysis found that most CMV-associated TCR beta chains appeared HLA-restricted, with HLA associations seemingly driven largely by CMV exposure. A further reported finding was that TCR beta sequences accurately predicted the HLA-A and HLA-B alleles for most subjects in the first cohort. In a later analysis, TCR association rates were found to vary across HLA loci, with the most associated TCRs seen for DRB1 alleles and the fewest for HLA-C alleles. Presence/absence analyses assumed roughly uniform sequencing depth across donors, an assumption that may not hold. Because HLA typing was unavailable for some donors at each locus, only the typed subset was used in association tests. Cytomegalovirus status was reported to be diagnosed by the classifier with high specificity and sensitivity in both the original and validation cohorts. Broadly in line with IMGT annotations, most TCR beta V segments showed up in productive rearrangements about 87% or about 30% of the time in an earlier analysis of approximately 640 of the donors. This cohort had only TCR beta chains sequenced, and the lack of alpha or paired-chain data limited which features could be detected. A later genetic analysis reported fewer N-insertions in productive TCRs among donors in an Asian-associated ancestry cluster than the roughly 670-donor mean. A later analysis reported that several top co-occurrence clusters appeared linked to parvovirus B19, influenza, CMV and Epstein-Barr virus. An association between a missense DCLRE1C variant and V-gene and J-gene trimming of TCR beta chains was found in a later genetic analysis and replicated in an independent cohort. The earlier analysis of some 540 of the donors excluded 15 to 20 rarely observed V segments, including chromosome 9 orphons, because counts were too low. While some public TCRs were present in many individuals, most TCR sequences turned up only very rarely across donors. Three of the identified cytomegalovirus-associated TCR beta chains were confirmed in vitro to be specific for cytomegalovirus antigens. At a false discovery rate of 0.05, a later analysis linked about 17,000 TCR beta sequences to specific HLA alleles. In a later analysis, HLA-associated TCR beta chains showed more clonal expansion and lower generation probabilities than non-associated chains that were equally common.

The library came from the immunoSEQ multiplex PCR assay. For the multiplex PCR, a mixture combining 60 forward primers for TCR Vbeta segments and 13 reverse primers for TCR Jbeta segments was used. The CDR3 region of rearranged TCR beta genes was amplified from genomic DNA by a multiplex PCR assay. The Illumina HiSeq System was used to sequence the amplified TCR beta libraries as 87-base-pair reads. As for the authors' bioinformatics: Across the 700 or so repertoires, a later analysis counted around 80 million unique TCR beta chains, 8.5 million to 12 million of which were shared by at least two donors. To remove PCR and sequencing errors, raw reads were error-corrected and collapsed into unique sequences using a nearest-neighbor algorithm that merged closely related sequences. To assign V, D and J gene segments, CDR3 sequences were aligned to IMGT reference sequences. For a sequence to be retained, a match of at least six nucleotides to both a V gene segment and a J gene segment was required. Rearrangements were classified as productive when the CDR3 lacked stop codons and remained in frame with V and J, and all other rearrangements were classified as non-productive. CDR3 was defined by IMGT convention, running from the second conserved V-encoded cysteine to the conserved J-encoded phenylalanine. In an earlier analysis of around 570 of the donors, sequences lacking an unambiguous match to a single V gene segment were excluded. In an earlier analysis of 587 of the donors, a V segment was called functional when productive rearrangements were above 56.7%, and segregating when the standard deviation between donors exceeded 5%. A statistical classification framework was built to diagnose cytomegalovirus status from the catalog of TCR beta chain sequences. A later analysis assigned V and J genes by comparing TCR nucleotide sequences with IMGT/GENE-DB human TR gene sequences. A later analysis assigned CDR3 sequences and most-parsimonious VDJ recombination scenarios with the TCRdist pipeline. In a later analysis, each TCR beta chain was defined by its CDR3 amino acid sequence together with its V-gene family, and reads lacking a unique V-gene family were excluded. As a way to deal with suspected cross-contamination and a sequencing artifact, a later analysis dropped roughly 620 nucleotide sequences that were highly shared and had low generation probability. In a later analysis, a clonal expansion index was calculated for each public chain from normalized within-repertoire ranks of inferred template counts. Generation probabilities in a later analysis came from a VDJ recombination model fitted to out-of-frame rearrangements, and those results were checked against IGoR. In a later analysis, hypergeometric tests were used to score TCR-TCR, TCR-HLA and TCR-CMV co-occurrence, with a repertoire-size bias correction applied to TCR pairs. In a later analysis, false discovery rates were estimated by permuting HLA or CMV assignments 20 times. In a later analysis, co-occurring TCRs were grouped using DBSCAN, with TCRdist sequence similarity added in when clustering inside HLA-allele-positive subsets. Repertoires with fewer than 30,000 or more than 120,000 public chains, plus five repertoires with anomalous nucleotide sharing, were excluded from co-occurrence clustering. TCRdb re-hosts the immuneACCESS table, in-frame sequences only. Its copies lack some clones; in the studies checked, an unresolved V gene accounts for under half of them, and the cause for the rest is not known. For V, J and clone size, that table is used; D and trimming come from the DNA. The sample records some 140,000 clones, 70% to 80% of which are singletons. The ten largest clonotypes hold around 3% of the sample.

This clone appeared a single time. Its antigen remains undetermined. The record has no base qualities; no much larger clone is one base away. The TCR sequence derives from a female donor in good health and CMV-seronegative. Material: PBMCs.

The CDR3 amino acid sequence is: CARSTSGGYTF. The bases are TGTGCCAGAAGCACATCGGGGGGCTACACCTTC. The rearranged segments are TRBV5-3 and TRBJ1-2, with the D gene call left open. TRBV5-3 falls under the ORF class, with uncertain function. From the cysteine up to the phenylalanine, the CDR3 has a length of 11 residues. Only the CDR3 DNA stays, 33 bases, in frame from base 1. The junction shows trimming of 4 bases on V and 8 bases on J, plus 9 bases between the germline ends.